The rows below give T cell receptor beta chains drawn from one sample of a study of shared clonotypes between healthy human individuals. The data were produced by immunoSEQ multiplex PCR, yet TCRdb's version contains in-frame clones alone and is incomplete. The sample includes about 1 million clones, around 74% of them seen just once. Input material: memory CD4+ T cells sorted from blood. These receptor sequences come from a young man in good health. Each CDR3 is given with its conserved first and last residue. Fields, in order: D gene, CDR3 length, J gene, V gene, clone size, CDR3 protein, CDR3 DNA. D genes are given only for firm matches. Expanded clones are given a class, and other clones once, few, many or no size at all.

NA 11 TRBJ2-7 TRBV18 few CASSPSIEQYF TGTGCCAGCTCACCTTCTATAGAGCAGTACTTC
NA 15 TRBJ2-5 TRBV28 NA CASSLGAGDRETQYF TGTGCCAGCAGTCTCGGTGCTGGGGACCGGGAGACCCAGTACTTC
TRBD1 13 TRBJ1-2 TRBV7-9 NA CASSLGTGVGYTF TGTGCCAGCAGCCTTGGGACAGGGGTTGGCTACACCTTC
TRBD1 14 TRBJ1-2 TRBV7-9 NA CASSSDRANYGYTF TGTGCCAGCAGCTCGGACAGGGCTAACTATGGCTACACCTTC
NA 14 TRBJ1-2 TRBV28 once CASSSGLANYGYTF TGTGCCAGCAGCTCCGGACTAGCTAACTATGGCTACACCTTC
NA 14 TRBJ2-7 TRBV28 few CASSPKNRVKAQYF TGTGCCAGCAGTCCCAAGAACAGGGTAAAAGCTCAGTACTTC
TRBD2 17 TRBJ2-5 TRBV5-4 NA CASSPRGSGGTQETQYF TGTGCCAGCAGCCCCCGGGGTAGCGGGGGGACCCAAGAGACCCAGTACTTC
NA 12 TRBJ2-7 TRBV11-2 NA CASSLHGAEQYF TGTGCCAGCAGCTTACATGGGGCAGAGCAGTACTTC
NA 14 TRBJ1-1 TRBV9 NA CASSVEPKGTEAFF TGTGCCAGCAGCGTAGAACCTAAGGGCACTGAAGCTTTCTTT
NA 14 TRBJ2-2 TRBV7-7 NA CASSPGLNTGELFF TGTGCTAGCAGCCCCGGACTAAACACCGGGGAGCTGTTTTTT
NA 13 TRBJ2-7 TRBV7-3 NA CASSLVEGYEQYF TGTGCCAGCAGCTTAGTTGAGGGTTACGAGCAGTACTTC
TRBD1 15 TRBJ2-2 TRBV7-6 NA CASSSGQDRTGELFF TGTGCCAGCAGCTCAGGACAGGATCGAACCGGGGAGCTGTTTTTT
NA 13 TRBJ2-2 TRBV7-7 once CASSRGAPGELFF TGTGCTAGCAGCCGGGGGGCCCCCGGGGAGCTGTTTTTT
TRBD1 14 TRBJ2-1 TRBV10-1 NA CASSGTGVYNEQFF TGCGCCAGCAGTGGGACAGGGGTCTACAATGAGCAGTTCTTC
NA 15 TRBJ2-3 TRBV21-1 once CASSFTGTGSDTQYF TGTGCCAGCAGCTTCACCGGGACAGGGTCAGATACGCAGTATTTT
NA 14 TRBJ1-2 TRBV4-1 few CASSQRGDGYGYTF TGCGCCAGCAGCCAAAGAGGGGATGGCTATGGCTACACCTTC